One sample yielded the 8 T cell receptor beta chains listed below, sequenced in a study of blood T cell repertoires in COVID-19. Clones were sequenced by immunoSEQ multiplex PCR, and TCRdb holds only the in-frame ones, with some missing. The table has approximately 120,000 clones, about 82% seen once; the top ten hold approximately 5%. Sample: peripheral blood. The receptors were sampled from a human donor in a cohort sampled during active COVID-19.

The chain uses TRBV6-6 and TRBJ2-1; the match to TRBD2 covers 13 bases. The CDR3 is 14 residues long. The junction had 10 bases not matched to a gene; V was cut back by 10 bases and J by 10 bases. Germline loops: CDR1 MNHNY, CDR2 SVGAGI (reference sequence). The CDR3 coding sequence is TGTGCCACGAATGGACTAGCGGGAGAGGGGGAGCAGTTCTTC. Translation gives CATNGLAGEGEQFF.

V usage is TRBV5-1 and J usage is TRBJ2-7; 7 bases are a match to TRBD1. Germline V gene sequence: CDR1 SGHRS, CDR2 YFSETQ. This CDR3 has 15 residues. After removal of 2 bases from V and 5 bases from J, the junction contained 10 bases not matched to a gene. The CDR3: CASSLGIGTAHEQYF. CDR3 DNA: TGCGCCAGCAGCTTAGGTATAGGGACAGCCCACGAGCAGTACTTC.

For the CDR3, the DNA is TGTGCCAGCAGCCAAGATAACGGGAGGGGACAGCCCCAGCATTTT. Its protein is CASSQDNGRGQPQHF. The V and J genes are TRBV3-1 (or the pseudogene TRBV3-2) and TRBJ1-5; D possibly corresponds to TRBD1 (5 bases). Trimming pared 0 bases from V and 7 bases from J, leaving 13 bases between. The CDR3 sequence is 15 residues long. In germline, CDR1 is LGHDT, CDR2 YNNKEL (reference sequence).

This clone was detected only once. This chain joins TRBV24-1 and TRBJ2-3, with 13 positions matching TRBD2. This CDR3 region has 14 residues. V was pared by 9 bases and J by 5 bases, with 4 bases of the junction left unmatched. Germline lookup yields CDR1 KGHDR and CDR2 SFDVKD. In DNA form, the CDR3 reads TGTGCCACCGGACTAGCGGGAGATCAAGATACGCAGTATTTT. This sequence encodes CATGLAGDQDTQYF.

The genes are TRBV7-9 and TRBJ1-5, with 7 bases aligning to TRBD1. The CDR3 extends over 16 amino acids. The trim removed 5 bases at V and 2 bases at J, leaving 9 bases unmatched. Germline V lookup: CDR1 SEHNR, CDR2 FQNEAQ (reference sequence). The chain's CDR3 is CASSPNIGGGNQPQHF. The CDR3 bases are TGTGCCAGCAGCCCCAACATAGGGGGCGGCAATCAGCCCCAGCATTTT.

This clone showed up just once. The J gene is TRBJ2-4, the V gene TRBV5-1, with 9 nucleotides matching TRBD1. The CDR3 spans 17 residues. With 3 bases clipped from V and 3 bases from J, the junction kept 10 bases outside the gene matches. CDR1 and CDR2 (germline): SGHRS, YFSETQ. This CDR3 reads CASSYVRDRVGKNIQYF. For the CDR3, the DNA is TGCGCCAGCAGCTATGTCCGGGACAGGGTGGGCAAAAACATTCAGTACTTC.

The genes are TRBV27 and TRBJ1-5; the D is unclear. Germline CDR1 and CDR2: MNHEY and SMNVEV (reference sequence). This CDR3 comprises 12 residues. Trimming left V 6 bases short and J 4 bases short, with 7 bases between. The CDR3 DNA sequence: TGTGCCAGCAGAGCAGGAAATCAGCCCCAGCATTTT. This gives the protein CASRAGNQPQHF.

Only one count was recorded for this clone. V usage is TRBV20-1 and J usage is TRBJ2-7; D not certain. Trimming cost V 3 bases and J 3 bases, with 15 bases left between them. This CDR3 region has 14 residues. Germline V gene data show CDR1 as DFQATT and CDR2 as SNEGSKA (reference sequence). As DNA, the CDR3 is TGCAGTGCTAGTCTGGCCGCCCCAGACTACGAGCAGTACTTC. Translating gives CSASLAAPDYEQYF.